Shown below are 24 T cell receptor beta chains from a single sample sequenced in a study of cytomegalovirus exposure and HLA in healthy donors. PCR used 60 Vbeta primers and 13 Jbeta primers. The repertoire was sequenced with immunoSEQ multiplex PCR; TCRdb's copy has only in-frame clones and lacks some. The sample contains 150,000 to 250,000 clones, around 80% of which appear only once. The sequenced material came from PBMCs. These receptors all stem from a man aged 30 to 45 in good health and CMV-seronegative.

This clone has just a few counts. The chain joins TRBV19 to TRBJ2-1; 10 nucleotides agree with TRBD1. The V and J ends lost 6 bases and 5 bases, in that order; junction bases with no gene match: 16. The germline gives CDR1 LNHDA, CDR2 SQIVND (reference sequence). The CDR3 runs 18 residues. CDR3 protein: CASSPFPTGTGVNNEQFF. CDR3 coding DNA: TGTGCCAGTAGCCCCTTTCCCACCGGGACAGGGGTCAACAATGAGCAGTTCTTC.

This chain joins TRBV9 and TRBJ2-7; 15 bases agree with TRBD2. V shed 3 bases, J shed 3 bases, and the junction held 4 bases outside the gene matches. The CDR3 spans 16 residues. The germline gives CDR1 SGDLS, CDR2 YYNGEE. The CDR3 loop is CASSASGLAGGYEQYF. The CDR3 DNA is TGTGCCAGCAGCGCCTCGGGACTAGCGGGAGGCTACGAGCAGTACTTC. Drawing the rest from reference TRBV9 and TRBJ2-7, the complete variable domain is DSGVTQTPKHLITATGQRVTLRCSPRSGDLSVYWYQQSLDQGLQFLIQYYNGEERAKGNILERFSAQQFPDLHSELNLSSLELGDSALYFCASSASGLAGGYEQYFGPGTRLTVT.

The chain joins TRBV6-6 to TRBJ2-1; D is perhaps TRBD2 (5 bases). The V end was cut by 2 bases, the J end by 4 bases, with 12 bases between. Per the germline V gene, CDR1 is MNHNY and CDR2 is SVGAGI (reference sequence). The CDR3 length is 15 residues. This chain's CDR3 is CASSYEGQAYNEQFF. The CDR3 DNA reads TGTGCCAGCAGTTACGAGGGCCAGGCATACAATGAGCAGTTCTTC.

The chain has TRBV7-8 and TRBJ2-4; 8 bases match TRBD2. Looked up from germline, CDR1 is SGHVS and CDR2 is FQNEAQ. V shed 2 bases and J 1 base; nucleotides not matched to a gene: 13. The CDR3 spans 19 residues. CDR3 nucleotides: TGTGCCAGCAGCTTACCCGGGAGGGGCACAACAGGGGCCAAAAACATTCAGTACTTC. Its translation is CASSLPGRGTTGAKNIQYF.

This clone occurred a few times. V is TRBV30 and J is TRBJ2-7, with D perhaps matching TRBD2 (5 bases). CDR3 length equals 15 residues. The germline V gene has CDR1 GTSNPN and CDR2 SVGIG (reference sequence). Trimming pared 2 bases from V and 0 bases from J, leaving 14 bases between. The CDR3 loop is CAWSSGRVVSYEQYF. The CDR3 coding sequence is TGTGCCTGGAGTTCTGGGCGGGTCGTCTCCTACGAGCAGTACTTC.

To note about this clone: The junction and the germline gene differ at one end; a read error may be behind it. The V and J genes are TRBV7-7 and TRBJ1-4; 8 bases agree with TRBD1. The length of the CDR3 is 13 residues. Germline CDR1 is SSHAT and CDR2 is FNYEAQ (reference sequence). The CDR3 is CASSPGTGLKLFF. In DNA form, the CDR3 reads TGTGCTAGCAGCCCCGGGACAGGTTTGAAACTGTTTTTT.

This chain uses TRBV29-1 with TRBJ1-3, with 7 bases matching TRBD1. Unmatched junction bases numbered 7, after V lost 5 bases and J lost 0 bases. The CDR3 has 15 amino acids. Germline loops: CDR1 SQVTM, CDR2 ANQGSEA. CDR3 DNA sequence: TGCAGCGTTACTACAGGGGCCCACTCTGGAAACACCATATATTTT. This translates into CSVTTGAHSGNTIYF.

This rearrangement joins TRBV10-1 to TRBJ2-7; D is unclear. Germline CDR1 reads WNHNN; CDR2 reads SYGVQD (reference sequence). There are 14 residues in the CDR3. With 3 bases removed from V and 4 bases from J, the gap between germline ends came to 13 bases. The CDR3 spells CASSDSPGRYEQYF. Here the CDR3 DNA reads TGCGCCAGCAGTGATTCCCCCGGTCGGTACGAGCAGTACTTC.

This chain joins TRBV5-6 and TRBJ1-4; 7 bases fit TRBD1. The germline CDR1 and CDR2 sequences are SGHDT and YYEEEE. The CDR3 runs to 16 residues. V gave up 0 bases and J gave up 6 bases; unmatched junction bases: 8. CDR3 amino acids: CASSLGHRGTDEKLFF. For the CDR3, the DNA is TGTGCCAGCAGCTTGGGACACAGGGGTACAGATGAAAAACTGTTTTTT.

The V call is TRBV25-1, the J call TRBJ1-2; D not resolved. The CDR3 covers 13 residues. CDR1 and CDR2 (germline): MGHDK, SYGVNS. Trimming took off 1 base at V and 6 bases at J, with 9 bases between the two ends. CDR3 sequence (DNA): TGTGCCAGCAGTGAATTAACTTCGGATGGCTACACCTTC. This gives the protein CASSELTSDGYTF.

J is TRBJ2-1 and V is TRBV18; 7 bases map to TRBD1. J lost 2 bases, V lost 3 bases, and 4 bases had no gene match. CDR1 KGHSH and CDR2 LQKENI come from the germline V gene. This CDR3 contains 15 residues. For the CDR3, the DNA is TGTGCCAGCTCACCTGACAGGGTTCCCTACAATGAGCAGTTCTTC. Encoded protein: CASSPDRVPYNEQFF.

This chain joins TRBV4-1 and TRBJ1-6, with D perhaps TRBD1 (5 bases). CDR3 length: 15 amino acids. With 0 bases removed from V and 5 bases from J, the gap between germline ends came to 8 bases. The germline V gene has CDR1 MGHRA and CDR2 YSYEKL. CDR3 DNA: TGCGCCAGCAGCCAAGATGGCAGGGATAATTCACCCCTCCACTTT. This gives the protein CASSQDGRDNSPLHF.

There are a few counts of this clone. The V gene is TRBV2, the J gene TRBJ2-1; 8 positions match TRBD2. The CDR3 covers 12 residues. Trimming at V came to 10 bases and at J to 5 bases, leaving 4 bases not matched to a gene. Germline V lookup: CDR1 SNHLY, CDR2 FYNNEI. The CDR3 DNA reads TGTGCCACCAAGCGGGAGCACAATGAGCAGTTCTTC. Amino acid sequence: CATKREHNEQFF.

The chain employs TRBV5-1 and TRBJ2-7; D is perhaps TRBD2 (5 bases). This CDR3 spans 15 amino acids. V was shortened by 2 bases and J by 5 bases, with 17 bases between the two germline ends. Germline values: CDR1 SGHRS, CDR2 YFSETQ. The CDR3 DNA follows: TGCGCCAGCAGCTTACTGGTGGCTAGCCGTAACGAGCAGTACTTC. Its translation: CASSLLVASRNEQYF.

The chain couples TRBV4-2 to TRBJ2-1; 11 nucleotides agree with TRBD2. Germline V lookup: CDR1 LGHNA, CDR2 YNFKEQ. J was trimmed by 8 bases and V by 2 bases; bases with no gene match: 11. The CDR3 runs to 17 residues. DNA for the CDR3: TGTGCCAGCAGCCAACAAGCCCGTAGCGGGAGGGCAGATGAGCAGTTCTTC. It specifies CASSQQARSGRADEQFF.

This clone came up a few times. The chain combines TRBV5-6 with TRBJ1-2, with 7 bases aligning to TRBD1. The germline V gene has CDR1 SGHDT and CDR2 YYEEEE. Losses at the gene ends were 4 bases for V and 4 bases for J; bases not matched to a gene: 7. This CDR3 contains 14 residues. The CDR3 here is CASSRDRVLYGYTF. CDR3 nucleotide sequence: TGTGCCAGCAGCCGAGACAGGGTCCTCTATGGCTACACCTTC. Filled out from reference TRBV5-6 and TRBJ1-2, the complete variable domain reads DAGVTQSPTHLIKTRGQQVTLRCSPKSGHDTVSWYQQALGQGPQFIFQYYEEEERQRGNFPDRFSGHQFPNYSSELNVNALLLGDSALYLCASSRDRVLYGYTFGSGTRLTVV.

The V call is TRBV14, the J call TRBJ2-7; D is uncertain. Between the trimmed V and J ends, which lost 1 base and 2 bases, there was a span of 9 bases. The CDR3 has 14 residues. Germline V gene sequence: CDR1 SGHDN, CDR2 FVKESK. CDR3 region: CASSQAQLTYEQYF. Here the CDR3 DNA reads TGTGCCAGCAGCCAAGCGCAGTTGACCTACGAGCAGTACTTC.

This clone was observed a few times. This sequence joins TRBV29-1 and TRBJ2-7, with D unresolved. The length of the CDR3 is 12 residues. Germline V gives CDR1 SQVTM, CDR2 ANQGSEA. The ends were cut back, 4 bases at V and 2 bases at J, with 9 bases in the middle. DNA of the CDR3: TGCAGCGTTGCGGTATCCCCCTACGAGCAGTACTTC. It specifies CSVAVSPYEQYF.

This chain connects TRBV2 to TRBJ2-2, with D possibly matching TRBD2 (6 bases). Germline loops: CDR1 SNHLY, CDR2 FYNNEI. This CDR3 spans 15 amino acids. The V and J ends lost 7 bases and 0 bases respectively, with 12 bases between them. CDR3 sequence: CASTDSGTNTGELFF. The CDR3 bases are TGTGCCAGCACAGATAGCGGAACGAACACCGGGGAGCTGTTTTTT.

This chain connects TRBV29-1 to TRBJ2-7; a possible D gene is TRBD2 (7 bases). Germline V gives CDR1 SQVTM, CDR2 ANQGSEA. The length of the CDR3 is 14 residues. Trimming left V 6 bases short and J 1 base short, with 16 bases between. The CDR3 protein is CSVSGGGSSYEQYF. As DNA, the CDR3 is TGCAGCGTATCTGGCGGGGGCTCGTCCTACGAGCAGTACTTC.

The chain recombines TRBV5-4 with TRBJ2-7; maybe TRBD1 (5 bases). Germline CDR1 SGHNT, CDR2 YYREEE (reference sequence). The CDR3 contains 13 residues. The V end lost 7 bases, the J end lost 5 bases, and 16 bases lay between the germline ends. CDR3 in amino acids: CASQGESYHEQYF. The DNA for the CDR3 is TGTGCCAGCCAGGGTGAGAGCTACCACGAGCAGTACTTC.

The V gene is TRBV7-9, the J gene TRBJ1-1; no clear D. The CDR3 is made up of 14 amino acids. Trimming stripped 3 bases from V and 6 bases from J, with 14 bases between. CDR1 is SEHNR, CDR2 FQNEAQ, per germline (reference sequence). In DNA, the CDR3 is TGTGCCAGCAGCTTTCTTGCGAGGTCGGCTGAAGCTTTCTTT. Translated: CASSFLARSAEAFF.

This clone occurred once. This chain joins TRBV5-1 and TRBJ1-5; TRBD1 might be the D (5 bases). CDR3 length equals 15 residues. V lost 7 bases, J lost 3 bases, and 17 bases lay in between. Germline V gene lookup returns CDR1 SGHRS and CDR2 YFSETQ. The CDR3 reads CASRQGRGDNQPQHF. Written as DNA, the CDR3 is TGCGCCAGCCGCCAAGGGCGGGGGGACAATCAGCCCCAGCATTTT.

The chain couples TRBV5-1 to TRBJ2-7, with TRBD2 matching over 7 bases. The CDR3 totals 14 residues. J was trimmed by 3 bases and V by 0 bases; bases with no gene match: 3. Germline values: CDR1 SGHRS, CDR2 YFSETQ. The CDR3 reads CASSLVASGYEQYF. The CDR3 DNA reads TGCGCCAGCAGCTTGGTCGCTAGCGGCTACGAGCAGTACTTC.